The clone carrying this T cell receptor (beta chain) showed up just a few times. The repertoire was sequenced with immunoSEQ multiplex PCR; TCRdb's copy has only in-frame clones and lacks some. Of 150,000 or so clones listed, roughly 82% are singletons. The record originates from a study of blood T cell repertoires in COVID-19. V shed 2 bases, J shed 0 bases, and the junction held 2 bases outside the gene matches. CDR1 and CDR2 from the germline V gene are MDHEN and SYDVKM. The CDR3 covers 15 residues. The clonotype comes from an older woman with acute or convalescent COVID-19. The chain is built from TRBV28 and TRBJ1-2; TRBD1 aligns across 8 bases. The specimen sequenced was peripheral blood. CDR3 protein: CASSLRTGTNYGYTF. The CDR3 nucleotides read TGTGCCAGCAGTTTAAGGACAGGGACTAACTATGGCTACACCTTC.